Here is one TCR beta chain with its context. The antigen is unknown. Regions amplified from RNA transcripts were the TCR beta CDR3 regions. Using the HTBI primer set, a first-round RT-PCR was run on the TCR CDR3. Each CDR3 protein is one row after TCRdb ran MiXCR on the multiplex PCR reads. The sample lists a few hundred thousand distinct CDR3 sequences, around 15% seen once, with under 3.5% in the top ten. The data were obtained in a study of T cells in Graves' hyperthyroidism and ophthalmopathy. About the study: Peripheral blood was obtained at initial diagnosis, preceding any treatment.

V lost 9 bases and J 3 bases, leaving 9 bases between the germline ends. The CDR3 totals 12 residues. CDR1 MNHNS and CDR2 SASEGT come from the germline V gene. Study-wide points: Most thyroid clonotypes expanded above 0.001 were also detected in blood.

Exclusions: uncontrolled infection, other autoimmune disease, pregnancy, lactation. PBMCs were sourced from more than 9 ml fresh peripheral blood. This sequence was found in a woman between 40 and 55 years old with Graves' ophthalmopathy. The specimen sequenced was blood. The rearrangement joins TRBV6-1 to TRBJ1-5; D gene uncertain. The CDR3 nucleotides are TGTGCCAGGGTGCCCTTCAATCAGCCCCAGCATTTT. Its protein product is CARVPFNQPQHF.